This T cell receptor (beta chain) was captured by sequencing in a study of T-cell memory formation after mild COVID-19. The CDR3 loop spans 16 amino acids. V dropped 0 bases and J dropped 5 bases, with 18 bases sitting between them. Germline V gene data show CDR1 as SGHRS and CDR2 as YFSETQ. MiXCR was run by TCRdb on the 5' RACE reads, yielding one entry per CDR3 protein. The sample lists 68,000 or so distinct CDR3 sequences; around 15% were seen once. This clonotype occurred a few times. The chain has TRBV5-1 and TRBJ2-7, with D possibly matching TRBD2 (6 bases). This clonotype was obtained from an adult woman who had mild COVID-19 (a few samples of this study predate the infection). Cell type and time point are not known. Specimen: PBMCs or a T cell subset sorted from them (not recorded which). The CDR3 DNA is TGCGCCAGCAGCTTGGTGGGGGGTAGAGGGGTCGACGAGCAGTACTTC. Translation: CASSLVGGRGVDEQYF.